This T cell receptor (beta chain) is from a study of blood T cell repertoires in COVID-19. In Seattle, patients joined the study during active infection and were tracked longitudinally. Using immunoSEQ multiplex PCR, the repertoire was profiled, and TCRdb retains in-frame clones only, with some absent. The data hold 150,000 or so clones, with around 90% observed a single time. Material for sequencing was peripheral blood. The source is a man between 60 and 75 years old with COVID-19, enrolled during active disease.

The CDR3 region has the DNA TGCGCCAGCAGCCAGATGCGGGGCGCCCAACAAGAGACCCAGTACTTC. Its protein product is CASSQMRGAQQETQYF. This chain connects TRBV4-1 to TRBJ2-5, with D possibly being TRBD2 (6 bases). The CDR3 length is 16 residues. V lost 3 bases to trimming and J lost 2 bases, with 16 bases between them. The germline V gene encodes CDR1 MGHRA and CDR2 YSYEKL.